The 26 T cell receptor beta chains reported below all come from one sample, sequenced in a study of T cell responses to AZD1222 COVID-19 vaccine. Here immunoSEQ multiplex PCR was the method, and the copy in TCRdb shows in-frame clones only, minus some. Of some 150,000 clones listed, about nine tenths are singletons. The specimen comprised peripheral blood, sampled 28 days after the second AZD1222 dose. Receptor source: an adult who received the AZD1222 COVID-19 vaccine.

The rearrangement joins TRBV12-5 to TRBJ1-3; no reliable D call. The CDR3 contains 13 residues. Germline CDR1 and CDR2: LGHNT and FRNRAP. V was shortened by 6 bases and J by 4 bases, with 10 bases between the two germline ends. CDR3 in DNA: TGTGCTAGTGGCAATACTCCGGGAAACACCATATATTTT. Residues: CASGNTPGNTIYF. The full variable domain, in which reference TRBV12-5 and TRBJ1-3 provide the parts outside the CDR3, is DARVTQTPRHKVTEMGQEVTMRCQPILGHNTVFWYRQTMMQGLELLAYFRNRAPLDDSGMPKDRFSAEMPDATLATLKIQPSEPRDSAVYFCASGNTPGNTIYFGEGSWLTVV.

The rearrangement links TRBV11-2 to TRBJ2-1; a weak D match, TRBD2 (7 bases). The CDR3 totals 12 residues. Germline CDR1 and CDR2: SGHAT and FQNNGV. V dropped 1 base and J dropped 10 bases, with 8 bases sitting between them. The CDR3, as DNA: TGTGCCAGCAGCTTAGGGGGGGGCGAGCAGTTCTTC. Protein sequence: CASSLGGGEQFF.

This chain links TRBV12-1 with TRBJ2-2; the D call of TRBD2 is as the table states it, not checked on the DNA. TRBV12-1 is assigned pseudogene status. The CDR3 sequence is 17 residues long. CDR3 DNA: TGTGCCAGCAGCTTTGGACTAGCGGGAGCGAAAACCGGGGAGCTGTTTTTT. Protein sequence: CASSFGLAGAKTGELFF.

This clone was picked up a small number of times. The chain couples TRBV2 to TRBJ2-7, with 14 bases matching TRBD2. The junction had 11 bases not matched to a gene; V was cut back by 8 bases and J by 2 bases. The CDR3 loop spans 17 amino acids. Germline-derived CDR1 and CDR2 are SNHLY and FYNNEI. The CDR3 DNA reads TGTGCCAGCCTTTTGCCGGGACTAGCGGGAGTCACCTACGAGCAGTACTTC. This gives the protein CASLLPGLAGVTYEQYF.

The CDR3 spells CASSLAGTEQFF. The CDR3 DNA is TGTGCCAGCAGCCTAGCGGGAACTGAGCAGTTCTTC. The J gene is TRBJ2-1, the V gene TRBV12-3 or TRBV12-4; 9 nucleotides line up with TRBD2. V lost 6 bases to trimming and J lost 9 bases; unmatched junction nucleotides: 3. CDR3 length: 12 residues.

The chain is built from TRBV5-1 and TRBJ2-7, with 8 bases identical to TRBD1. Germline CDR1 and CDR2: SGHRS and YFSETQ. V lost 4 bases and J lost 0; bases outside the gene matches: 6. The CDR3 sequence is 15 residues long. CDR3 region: CASSPRTGTSYEQYF. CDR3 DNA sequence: TGCGCCAGCAGCCCCCGGACAGGGACCTCCTACGAGCAGTACTTC. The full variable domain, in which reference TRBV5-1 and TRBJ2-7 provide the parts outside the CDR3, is KAGVTQTPRYLIKTRGQQVTLSCSPISGHRSVSWYQQTPGQGLQFLFEYFSETQRNKGNFPGRFSGRQFSNSRSEMNVSTLELGDSALYLCASSPRTGTSYEQYFGPGTRLTVT.

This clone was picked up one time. In nucleotides, the CDR3 is TGCGCCAGCAGCTTGTGGGGGAACACTGAAGCTTTCTTT. Translated: CASSLWGNTEAFF. The chain is built from TRBV5-1 and TRBJ1-1; no clear D gene. V lost 1 base and J lost 1, with 5 bases in between. In germline, CDR1 is SGHRS, CDR2 YFSETQ. The CDR3 runs to 13 residues.

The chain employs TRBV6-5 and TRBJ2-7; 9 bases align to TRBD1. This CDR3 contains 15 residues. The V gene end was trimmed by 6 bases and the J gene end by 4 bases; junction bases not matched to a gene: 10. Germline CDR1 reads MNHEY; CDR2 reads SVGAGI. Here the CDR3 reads CASRKSGGTGYEQYF. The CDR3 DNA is TGTGCCAGCAGAAAAAGTGGGGGGACAGGGTACGAGCAGTACTTC.

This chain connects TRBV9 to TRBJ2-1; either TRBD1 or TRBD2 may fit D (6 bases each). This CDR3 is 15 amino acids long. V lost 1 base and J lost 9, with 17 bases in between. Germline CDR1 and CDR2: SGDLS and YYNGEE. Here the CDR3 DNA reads TGTGCCAGCAGCGTAAGACTAGGGGGATCTACTGAGCAGTTCTTC. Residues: CASSVRLGGSTEQFF.

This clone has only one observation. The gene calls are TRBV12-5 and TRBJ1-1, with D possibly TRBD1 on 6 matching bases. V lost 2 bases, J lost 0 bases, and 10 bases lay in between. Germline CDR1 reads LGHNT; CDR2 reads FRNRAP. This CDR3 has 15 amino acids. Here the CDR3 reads CASGLSTGLNTEAFF. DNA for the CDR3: TGTGCTAGTGGTTTGTCAACAGGGTTGAACACTGAAGCTTTCTTT.

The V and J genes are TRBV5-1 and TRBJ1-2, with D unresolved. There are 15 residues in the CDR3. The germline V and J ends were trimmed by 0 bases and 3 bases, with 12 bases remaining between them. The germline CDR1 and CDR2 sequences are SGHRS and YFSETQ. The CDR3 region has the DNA TGCGCCAGCAGCTTGGGAGCCTCCTCGGACTATGGCTACACCTTC. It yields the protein CASSLGASSDYGYTF.

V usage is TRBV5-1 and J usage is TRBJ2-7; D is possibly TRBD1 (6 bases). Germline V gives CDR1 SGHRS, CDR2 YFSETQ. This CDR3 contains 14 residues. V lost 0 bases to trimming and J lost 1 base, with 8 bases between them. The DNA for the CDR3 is TGCGCCAGCAGCTTGGATACAGGGTCCTACGAGCAGTACTTC. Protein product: CASSLDTGSYEQYF.

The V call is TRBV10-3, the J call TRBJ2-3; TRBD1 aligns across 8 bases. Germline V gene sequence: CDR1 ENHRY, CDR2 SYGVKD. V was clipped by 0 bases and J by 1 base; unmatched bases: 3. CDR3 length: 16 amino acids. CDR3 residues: CAISESRGLGTDTQYF. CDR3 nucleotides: TGTGCCATCAGTGAGTCCAGGGGGCTTGGCACAGATACGCAGTATTTT.

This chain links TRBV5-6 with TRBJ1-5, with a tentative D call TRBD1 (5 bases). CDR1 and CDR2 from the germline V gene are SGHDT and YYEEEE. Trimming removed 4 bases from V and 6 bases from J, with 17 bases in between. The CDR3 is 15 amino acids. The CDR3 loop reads CASSRGVVNGQPQHF. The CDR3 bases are TGTGCCAGCAGCCGGGGGGTGGTTAACGGTCAGCCCCAGCATTTT. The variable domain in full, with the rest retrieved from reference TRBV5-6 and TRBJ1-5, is DAGVTQSPTHLIKTRGQQVTLRCSPKSGHDTVSWYQQALGQGPQFIFQYYEEEERQRGNFPDRFSGHQFPNYSSELNVNALLLGDSALYLCASSRGVVNGQPQHFGDGTRLSIL.

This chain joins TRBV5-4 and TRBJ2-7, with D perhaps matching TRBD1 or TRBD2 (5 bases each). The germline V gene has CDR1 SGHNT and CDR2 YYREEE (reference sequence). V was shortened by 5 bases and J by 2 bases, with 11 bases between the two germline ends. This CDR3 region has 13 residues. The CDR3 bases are TGTGCCAGCAGTTTTAAGGGACCCTACGAGCAGTACTTC. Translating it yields CASSFKGPYEQYF.

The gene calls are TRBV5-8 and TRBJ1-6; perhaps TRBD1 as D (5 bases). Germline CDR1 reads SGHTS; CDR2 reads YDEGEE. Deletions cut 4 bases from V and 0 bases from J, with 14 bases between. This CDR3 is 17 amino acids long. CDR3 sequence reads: CASSLTGPSSYNSPLHF. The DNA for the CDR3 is TGTGCCAGCAGCCTGACGGGACCGAGCTCCTATAATTCACCCCTCCACTTT.

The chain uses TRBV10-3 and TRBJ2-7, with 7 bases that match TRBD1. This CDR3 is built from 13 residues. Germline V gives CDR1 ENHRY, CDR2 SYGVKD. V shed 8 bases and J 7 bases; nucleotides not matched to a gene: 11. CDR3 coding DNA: TGTGCCATCCAGGGGACAGCACCTGGGGAGCAGTACTTC. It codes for CAIQGTAPGEQYF.

CDR3 coding DNA: TGCGCCAGCAGTCACCTCCTTACCCCCGGGACAGATACAGATACGCAGTATTTT. Translation gives CASSHLLTPGTDTDTQYF. The V and J genes are TRBV23-1 and TRBJ2-3; 7 positions match TRBD1. TRBV23-1 is flagged as an ORF with uncertain function. The CDR3 runs 18 residues. After removal of 3 bases from V and 3 bases from J, the junction contained 15 bases not matched to a gene.

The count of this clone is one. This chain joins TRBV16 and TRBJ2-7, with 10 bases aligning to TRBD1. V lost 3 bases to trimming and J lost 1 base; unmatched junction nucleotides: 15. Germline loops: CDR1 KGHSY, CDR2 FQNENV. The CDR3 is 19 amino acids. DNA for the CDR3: TGTGCCAGCAGCCACCGACAGGGGGCGGGAGCGGGCCTGTCCTACGAGCAGTACTTC. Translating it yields CASSHRQGAGAGLSYEQYF. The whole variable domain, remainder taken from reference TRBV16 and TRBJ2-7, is GEEVAQTPKHLVRGEGQKAKLYCAPIKGHSYVFWYQQVLKNEFKFLISFQNENVFDETGMPKERFSAKCLPNSPCSLEIQATKLEDSAVYFCASSHRQGAGAGLSYEQYFGPGTRLTVT.

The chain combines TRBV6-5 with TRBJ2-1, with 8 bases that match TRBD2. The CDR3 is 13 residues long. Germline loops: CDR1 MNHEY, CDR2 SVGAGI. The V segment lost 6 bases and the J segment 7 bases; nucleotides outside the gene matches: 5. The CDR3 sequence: CASSLLADNEQFF. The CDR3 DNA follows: TGTGCCAGCAGCCTACTAGCGGATAATGAGCAGTTCTTC.

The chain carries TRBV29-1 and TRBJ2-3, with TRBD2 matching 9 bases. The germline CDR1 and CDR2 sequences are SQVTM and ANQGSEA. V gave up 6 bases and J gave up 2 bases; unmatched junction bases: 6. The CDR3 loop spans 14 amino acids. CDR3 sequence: CSVQAGGTTDTQYF. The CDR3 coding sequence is TGCAGCGTCCAAGCGGGAGGTACCACAGATACGCAGTATTTT.

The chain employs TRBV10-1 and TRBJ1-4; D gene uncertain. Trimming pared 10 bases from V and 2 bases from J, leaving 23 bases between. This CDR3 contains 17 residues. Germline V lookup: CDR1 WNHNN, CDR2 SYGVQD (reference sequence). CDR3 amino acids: CATHQVDIVATNEKLFF. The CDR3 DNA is TGCGCCACCCACCAGGTGGATATAGTAGCGACTAATGAAAAACTGTTTTTT.

In DNA, the CDR3 is TGTGCCAGCAGCTTAGATCGGGGGAATCAGCCCCAGCATTTT. It specifies CASSLDRGNQPQHF. The chain has TRBV7-8 and TRBJ1-5; perhaps TRBD1 as D (5 bases). This CDR3 contains 14 residues. In germline, CDR1 is SGHVS, CDR2 FQNEAQ. Trimming removed 1 base at V and 4 bases at J, with 8 bases between.

The DNA of the CDR3 is TGTGCCAGCAGTACCGGGACAGGGGAGAATCAGCCCCAGCATTTT. This codes for CASSTGTGENQPQHF. This chain uses TRBV6-5 with TRBJ1-5, with 10 nucleotides matching TRBD1. The germline gives CDR1 MNHEY, CDR2 SVGAGI. CDR3 length: 15 residues. V lost 5 bases, J lost 4 bases, and 5 bases stayed unmatched.

CDR3 DNA: TGTGCCAGCAGCTTACAGGGAAGGAACAATGAGCAGTTCTTC. Encoded protein: CASSLQGRNNEQFF. This chain joins TRBV13 and TRBJ2-1; D is possibly TRBD1 (5 bases). From germline, CDR1 is PRHDT and CDR2 FYEKMQ (reference sequence). The ends were cut back, 2 bases at V and 5 bases at J, with 10 bases in the middle. The CDR3 runs 14 residues.

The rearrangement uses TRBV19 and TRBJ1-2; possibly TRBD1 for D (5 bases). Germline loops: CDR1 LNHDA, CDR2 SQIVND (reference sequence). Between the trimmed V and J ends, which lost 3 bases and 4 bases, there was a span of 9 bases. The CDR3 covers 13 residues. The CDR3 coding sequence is TGTGCCAGTAGTATTTCAGGGATCTATGGCTACACCTTC. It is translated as CASSISGIYGYTF.